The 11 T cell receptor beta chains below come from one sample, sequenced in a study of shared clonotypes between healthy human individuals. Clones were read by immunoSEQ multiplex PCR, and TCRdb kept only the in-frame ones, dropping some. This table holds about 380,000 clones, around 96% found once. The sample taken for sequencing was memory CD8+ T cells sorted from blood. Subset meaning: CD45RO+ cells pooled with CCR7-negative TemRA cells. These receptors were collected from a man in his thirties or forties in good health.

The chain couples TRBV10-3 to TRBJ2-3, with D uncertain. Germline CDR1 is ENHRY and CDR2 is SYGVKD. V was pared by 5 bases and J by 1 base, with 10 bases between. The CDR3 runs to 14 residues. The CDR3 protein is CAISYGQGTDTQYF. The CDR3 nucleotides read TGTGCCATCAGTTACGGGCAGGGCACAGATACGCAGTATTTT.

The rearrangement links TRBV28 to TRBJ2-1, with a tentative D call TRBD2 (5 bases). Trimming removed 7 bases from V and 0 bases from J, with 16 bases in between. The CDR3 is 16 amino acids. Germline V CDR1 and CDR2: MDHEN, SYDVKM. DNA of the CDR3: TGTGCCAGCAAAAGTTTAAATAGCGCCTCCTACAATGAGCAGTTCTTC. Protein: CASKSLNSASYNEQFF.

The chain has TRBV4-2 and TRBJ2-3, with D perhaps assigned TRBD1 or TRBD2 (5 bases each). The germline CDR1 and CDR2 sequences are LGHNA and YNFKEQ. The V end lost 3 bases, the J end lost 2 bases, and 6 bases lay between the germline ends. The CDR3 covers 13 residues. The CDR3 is CASSQGVTDTQYF. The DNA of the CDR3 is TGTGCCAGCAGCCAGGGGGTCACAGATACGCAGTATTTT.

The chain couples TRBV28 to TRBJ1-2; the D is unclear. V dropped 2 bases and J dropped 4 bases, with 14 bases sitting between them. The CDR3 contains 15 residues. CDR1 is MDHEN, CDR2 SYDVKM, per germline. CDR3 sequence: CASSLGSVGIYGYTF. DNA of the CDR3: TGTGCCAGCAGTTTAGGCAGTGTGGGGATCTATGGCTACACCTTC.

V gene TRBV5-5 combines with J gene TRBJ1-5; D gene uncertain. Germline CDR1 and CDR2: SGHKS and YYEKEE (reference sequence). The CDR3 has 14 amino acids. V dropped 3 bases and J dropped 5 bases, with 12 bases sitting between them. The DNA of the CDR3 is TGTGCCAGCAGCTACTTAGGGCCGGATCAGCCCCAGCATTTT. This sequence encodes CASSYLGPDQPQHF.

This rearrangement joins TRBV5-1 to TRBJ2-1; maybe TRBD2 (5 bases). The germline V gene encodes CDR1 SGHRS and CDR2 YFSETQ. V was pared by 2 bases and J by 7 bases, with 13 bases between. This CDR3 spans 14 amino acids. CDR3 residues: CASSFPLERNEQFF. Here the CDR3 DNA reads TGCGCCAGCAGCTTCCCACTAGAAAGGAATGAGCAGTTCTTC. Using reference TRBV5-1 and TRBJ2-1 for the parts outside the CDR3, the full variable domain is KAGVTQTPRYLIKTRGQQVTLSCSPISGHRSVSWYQQTPGQGLQFLFEYFSETQRNKGNFPGRFSGRQFSNSRSEMNVSTLELGDSALYLCASSFPLERNEQFFGPGTRLTVL.

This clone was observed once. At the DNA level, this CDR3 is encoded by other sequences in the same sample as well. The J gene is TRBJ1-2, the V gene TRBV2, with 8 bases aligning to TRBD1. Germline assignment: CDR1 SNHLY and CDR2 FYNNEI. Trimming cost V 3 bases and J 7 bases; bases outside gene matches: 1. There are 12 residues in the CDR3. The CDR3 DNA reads TGTGCCAGCAGTGACAGGGGGCTTGGCTACACCTTC. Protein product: CASSDRGLGYTF.

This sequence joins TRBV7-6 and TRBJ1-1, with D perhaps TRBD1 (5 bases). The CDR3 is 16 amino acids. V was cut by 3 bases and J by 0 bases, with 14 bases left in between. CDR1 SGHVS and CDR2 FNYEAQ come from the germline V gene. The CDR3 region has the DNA TGTGCCAGCAGCTTGGCTTGGGGACGGTTGAACACTGAAGCTTTCTTT. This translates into CASSLAWGRLNTEAFF.

CDR3 protein: CASSLTGLDGYTF. CDR3 DNA sequence: TGTGCCAGCAGTCTGACAGGTTTGGATGGCTACACCTTC. V gene TRBV2 combines with J gene TRBJ1-2; tentative D call: TRBD1 (6 bases). CDR1 SNHLY and CDR2 FYNNEI come from the germline V gene. The CDR3 covers 13 residues. V lost 5 bases and J 6 bases, leaving 13 bases between the germline ends.

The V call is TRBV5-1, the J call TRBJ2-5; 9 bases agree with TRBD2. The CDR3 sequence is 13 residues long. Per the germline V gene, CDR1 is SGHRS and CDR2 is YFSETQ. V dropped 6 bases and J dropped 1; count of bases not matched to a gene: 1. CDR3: CASTREGQETQYF. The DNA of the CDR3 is TGCGCCAGCACGCGGGAGGGCCAAGAGACCCAGTACTTC. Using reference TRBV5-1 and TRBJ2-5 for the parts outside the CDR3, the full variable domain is KAGVTQTPRYLIKTRGQQVTLSCSPISGHRSVSWYQQTPGQGLQFLFEYFSETQRNKGNFPGRFSGRQFSNSRSEMNVSTLELGDSALYLCASTREGQETQYFGPGTRLLVL.

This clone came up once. As DNA, the CDR3 is TGTGCCAGCAGCCGAGGCGGGACCCAAGAGACCCAGTACTTC. Its translation is CASSRGGTQETQYF. V usage is TRBV4-2 and J usage is TRBJ2-5, with D possibly being TRBD2 (6 bases). CDR3 length: 14 amino acids. Per germline, CDR1 LGHNA and CDR2 YNFKEQ. V lost 4 bases, J lost 1 base, and 10 bases lay in between.